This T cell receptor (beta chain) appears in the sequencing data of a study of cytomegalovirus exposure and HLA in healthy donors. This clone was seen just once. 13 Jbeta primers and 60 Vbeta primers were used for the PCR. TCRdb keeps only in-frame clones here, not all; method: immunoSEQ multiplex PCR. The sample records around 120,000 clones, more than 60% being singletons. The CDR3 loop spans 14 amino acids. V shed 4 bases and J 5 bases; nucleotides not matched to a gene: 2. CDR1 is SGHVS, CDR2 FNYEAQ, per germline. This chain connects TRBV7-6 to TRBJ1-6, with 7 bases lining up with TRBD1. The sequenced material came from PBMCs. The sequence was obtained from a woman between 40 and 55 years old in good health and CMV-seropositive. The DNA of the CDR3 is TGTGCCAGCAGCTCCGGACAGGATAATTCACCCCTCCACTTT. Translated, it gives CASSSGQDNSPLHF.